Listed here are 31 T cell receptor beta chains from one sample, sequenced in a study of cytomegalovirus exposure and HLA in healthy donors (dated by TCRdb to 2016 to 2017). Libraries were constructed by the immunoSEQ multiplex PCR assay. For the multiplex PCR, a mixture combining 60 forward primers for TCR Vbeta segments and 13 reverse primers for TCR Jbeta segments was used. TCRdb's version of the immuneACCESS table is confined to in-frame rearrangements and falls short of the full clone set. An unresolved V gene accounts for under half of the shortfall where checked; the remainder is of unknown origin. The sample table contains some 150,000 clones; only one count was recorded for over 75% of them. The ten largest clones take up approximately 6.3% of the sample. Sequencing used PBMCs. These receptors were obtained from a man aged 40-49 years in good health and CMV-seropositive.

The chain combines TRBV6-1 with TRBJ1-2; TRBD1 agrees at 10 bases. The germline V gene has CDR1 MNHNS and CDR2 SASEGT. This CDR3 contains 15 residues. The V segment lost 1 base and the J segment 1 base; nucleotides outside the gene matches: 0. In DNA, the CDR3 is TGTGCCAGCAGTGAAGGGACAGGGGGTAACTATGGCTACACCTTC. Protein product: CASSEGTGGNYGYTF.

This clone has just a few counts. The V and J genes are TRBV30 and TRBJ2-4, with TRBD1 identical over 7 bases. Unmatched junction bases numbered 9, after V lost 1 base and J lost 12 bases. The V gene's germline CDR1 is GTSNPN and CDR2 SVGIG (reference sequence). The CDR3 consists of 13 residues. The CDR3 loop reads CAWSGRVGDSQYF. In DNA form, the CDR3 reads TGTGCCTGGAGTGGCAGGGTTGGGGACAGTCAGTACTTC.

This clone was recorded only once. The DNA for the CDR3 is TGTGCCAGCAGCTTCCAGACCCGGGGCGAGCAGTACTTC. Translated, it gives CASSFQTRGEQYF. The V call is TRBV11-3, the J call TRBJ2-7, with TRBD2 as a possible D gene (5 bases). The germline V gene has CDR1 SGHNT and CDR2 YENEEA. The V gene lost 3 bases and the J gene lost 6 bases, with 12 bases spanning the gap. The CDR3 runs to 13 residues.

The chain has TRBV7-9 and TRBJ1-1; D is ambiguous. V was shortened by 3 bases and J by 0 bases, with 17 bases between the two germline ends. Germline V gene data show CDR1 as SEHNR and CDR2 as FQNEAQ (reference sequence). The CDR3 extends over 17 amino acids. CDR3 region: CASSFASSETMNTEAFF. The DNA of the CDR3 is TGTGCCAGCAGCTTCGCTTCATCTGAGACTATGAACACTGAAGCTTTCTTT.

As to this clone: At one end, the junction sequence differs from germline, possibly due to a read error. The V and J genes are TRBV5-1 and TRBJ2-6; TRBD1 agrees at 9 bases. There are 16 residues in the CDR3. The germline gives CDR1 SGHRS, CDR2 YFSETQ. The CDR3 loop reads CASSPQGAGGANGLTF. CDR3 sequence (DNA): TGCGCCAGCAGCCCACAGGGGGCAGGGGGGGCCAACGGCCTGACTTTC.

This sequence joins TRBV7-9 and TRBJ2-3; 7 nucleotides align to TRBD2. Trimming took 6 bases from V and 2 from J; bases not matched to a gene: 2. CDR1 is SEHNR and CDR2 is FQNEAQ in the germline V gene (reference sequence). The CDR3 is 13 amino acids. CDR3 loop: CASRGGNTDTQYF. The CDR3 DNA follows: TGTGCCAGCAGGGGGGGGAACACAGATACGCAGTATTTT.

The chain carries TRBV19 and TRBJ2-7; 10 positions agree with TRBD1. J gave up 3 bases and V 4 bases, and 3 bases lay outside the gene matches. Per the germline V gene, CDR1 is LNHDA and CDR2 is SQIVND (reference sequence). The CDR3 sequence is 14 residues long. CDR3 in amino acids: CASSTGQGVYEQYF. The CDR3, as DNA: TGTGCCAGTAGTACCGGACAGGGGGTCTACGAGCAGTACTTC.

J is TRBJ1-4 and V is TRBV11-3; D perhaps matches TRBD1 (6 bases). Deletions cut 5 bases from V and 8 bases from J, with 9 bases between. CDR1 and CDR2 from the germline V gene are SGHNT and YENEEA. The CDR3 has 12 amino acids. This chain's CDR3 is CASSRTDEKLFF. The DNA for the CDR3 is TGTGCCAGCAGCAGGACAGACGAAAAACTGTTTTTT.

This rearrangement joins TRBV14 to TRBJ2-7; D perhaps matches TRBD1 (6 bases). The CDR3 length is 15 residues. The ends were cut back, 0 bases at V and 3 bases at J, with 12 bases in the middle. Germline assignment: CDR1 SGHDN and CDR2 FVKESK. The CDR3 is CASSQDPGQFYEQYF. CDR3 coding DNA: TGTGCCAGCAGCCAAGATCCCGGACAGTTCTACGAGCAGTACTTC.

This clone showed up just a few times. CDR3 region: CASSGWDTSNQPQHF. The CDR3 DNA reads TGTGCCAGCAGTGGTTGGGACACAAGCAATCAGCCCCAGCATTTT. The chain recombines TRBV6-1 with TRBJ1-5; TRBD1 is a possible D gene (6 bases). Trimming shortened V by 4 bases and J by 1 base, and 11 bases separated the two germline ends. The V gene's germline CDR1 is MNHNS and CDR2 SASEGT. This CDR3 has 15 residues.

This clone is a singleton in its sample. This chain connects TRBV5-1 to TRBJ1-5; D perhaps matches TRBD1 (5 bases). The CDR3 has 16 residues. Per germline, CDR1 SGHRS and CDR2 YFSETQ. The V end was cut by 5 bases, the J end by 1 base, with 16 bases between. CDR3: CASRRNRLTSNQPQHF. The CDR3 DNA sequence: TGCGCCAGCAGGAGAAACAGGTTAACCAGCAATCAGCCCCAGCATTTT.

The chain employs TRBV9 and TRBJ1-1; TRBD1 might be the D (5 bases). Germline values: CDR1 SGDLS, CDR2 YYNGEE. The V end lost 0 bases, the J end lost 5 bases, and 11 bases lay between the germline ends. The CDR3 totals 14 residues. The CDR3 sequence is CASSVAGRRTEAFF. CDR3 in DNA: TGTGCCAGCAGCGTAGCAGGGCGGCGGACTGAAGCTTTCTTT.

The table lists this clone with a count of one. V is TRBV6-4 and J is TRBJ2-1; no firm D call. CDR1 and CDR2 from the germline V gene are MRHNA and SNTAGT. This CDR3 contains 13 residues. Trimming removed 3 bases at V and 7 bases at J, with 10 bases between. The CDR3 loop is CASSEWRGNEQFF. The DNA of the CDR3 is TGTGCCAGCAGTGAGTGGCGAGGAAATGAGCAGTTCTTC.

J is TRBJ1-1 and V is TRBV18; TRBD1 matches at 9 bases. The CDR3 has 16 amino acids. Trimming took 3 bases from V and 6 from J; bases not matched to a gene: 11. Germline CDR1 KGHSH, CDR2 LQKENI. CDR3 nucleotides: TGTGCCAGCTCACCGAAACAGTTACAGGGGGCCGCTGAAGCTTTCTTT. Its translation is CASSPKQLQGAAEAFF.

The V gene is TRBV6-1, the J gene TRBJ2-7; TRBD1 aligns across 9 bases. With V trimmed by 4 bases and J by 3 bases, 7 bases remained unmatched. The germline V gene has CDR1 MNHNS and CDR2 SASEGT. The CDR3 runs to 15 residues. The DNA for the CDR3 is TGTGCCAGCAGTGCGGAGACAGGGGGACTCTACGAGCAGTACTTC. Its translation is CASSAETGGLYEQYF.

The chain carries TRBV11-3 and TRBJ2-5, with TRBD2 matching 11 bases. CDR3 size: 20 residues. Losses at the gene ends were 4 bases for V and 5 bases for J; bases not matched to a gene: 21. The germline V gene has CDR1 SGHNT and CDR2 YENEEA. This CDR3 is CASSWGVGLAGQILGETQYF. The CDR3 DNA is TGTGCCAGCAGCTGGGGGGTCGGACTAGCGGGCCAGATACTGGGGGAGACCCAGTACTTC.

This clone has just a few counts. The same CDR3 can be traced to other DNA sequences in this sample. V gene TRBV4-1 combines with J gene TRBJ1-2; a weak D match, TRBD1 (6 bases). Trimming took 1 base from V and 2 from J, leaving 11 bases between them. This CDR3 is 15 amino acids long. Germline lookup yields CDR1 MGHRA and CDR2 YSYEKL. In nucleotides, the CDR3 is TGCGCCAGCAGCCAAGCGCCAGGGGAAAACTATGGCTACACCTTC. This translates into CASSQAPGENYGYTF.

The chain recombines TRBV11-1 with TRBJ1-1, with 8 bases that match TRBD1. Germline CDR1 SGHAT, CDR2 FQDESV (reference sequence). The CDR3 is 14 residues long. The trim removed 6 bases at V and 2 bases at J, leaving 5 bases unmatched. The DNA for the CDR3 is TGTGCCAGCAGGCGGGACAGGTCCAACACTGAAGCTTTCTTT. It translates to CASRRDRSNTEAFF.

The rearrangement links TRBV5-1 to TRBJ1-1; TRBD1 matches at 10 bases. The CDR3 totals 15 residues. Germline CDR1 reads SGHRS; CDR2 reads YFSETQ. After removal of 4 bases from V and 1 base from J, the junction contained 4 bases not matched to a gene. As DNA, the CDR3 is TGCGCCAGCAGCATCCGGACAGGGGGGAACACTGAAGCTTTCTTT. It specifies CASSIRTGGNTEAFF.

The chain joins TRBV7-9 to TRBJ1-5; TRBD1 is a possible D gene (5 bases). Germline CDR1 SEHNR, CDR2 FQNEAQ (reference sequence). There are 14 residues in the CDR3. Trimming stripped 5 bases from V and 3 bases from J, with 11 bases between. CDR3 sequence reads: CASSRDSNNQPQHF. The CDR3 region has the DNA TGTGCCAGCAGCAGGGACTCCAACAATCAGCCCCAGCATTTT.

The genes are TRBV9 and TRBJ2-3; D is perhaps TRBD2 (6 bases). Per germline, CDR1 SGDLS and CDR2 YYNGEE. The CDR3 is 14 residues long. The V gene lost 4 bases and the J gene lost 6 bases, with 15 bases spanning the gap. CDR3 sequence reads: CASSLMGTLDTQYF. CDR3 coding DNA: TGTGCCAGCAGCCTCATGGGGACTTTGGATACGCAGTATTTT.

This clone was recorded only once. The chain carries TRBV18 and TRBJ1-1; 9 bases match TRBD1. This CDR3 spans 16 amino acids. Germline V gives CDR1 KGHSH, CDR2 LQKENI. The V gene end was trimmed by 3 bases and the J gene end by 4 bases; junction bases not matched to a gene: 9. CDR3 nucleotides: TGTGCCAGCTCACCTACGGGACAGGGTTTAGGCACTGAAGCTTTCTTT. The encoded protein is CASSPTGQGLGTEAFF.

The J gene is TRBJ2-3, the V gene TRBV4-1, with D possibly matching TRBD2 (5 bases). Trimming removed 0 bases from V and 8 bases from J, with 9 bases in between. Per the germline V gene, CDR1 is MGHRA and CDR2 is YSYEKL. The CDR3 is 13 residues long. The CDR3 reads CASSQEKEATQYF. The CDR3 DNA is TGCGCCAGCAGCCAAGAGAAGGAGGCTACGCAGTATTTT.

The rearrangement uses TRBV27 and TRBJ2-5; TRBD2 matches 9 bases. The DNA end lines up better with TRBJ2-7; the J call may be wrong. The CDR3 sequence is 14 residues long. Germline CDR1 and CDR2: MNHEY and SMNVEV (reference sequence). This chain's CDR3 is CASSWTSASYEQYF. In DNA, the CDR3 is TGTGCCAGCAGTTGGACTAGCGCCTCCTACGAGCAGTACTTC.

The rearrangement uses TRBV19 and TRBJ2-5, with TRBD2 identical over 7 bases. Germline V CDR1 and CDR2: LNHDA, SQIVND (reference sequence). This CDR3 has 14 amino acids. With V trimmed by 5 bases and J by 3 bases, 6 bases remained unmatched. The CDR3 DNA is TGTGCCAGTAGTGCCGAACTAGCGAAAGAGACCCAGTACTTC. Translated: CASSAELAKETQYF.

The V call is TRBV9, the J call TRBJ2-3; D is unresolved. Trimming pared 0 bases from V and 4 bases from J, leaving 3 bases between. Germline V gene data show CDR1 as SGDLS and CDR2 as YYNGEE. This CDR3 contains 12 residues. The CDR3 loop is CASSVGPDTQYF. In nucleotides, the CDR3 is TGTGCCAGCAGCGTAGGGCCAGATACGCAGTATTTT.

For the CDR3, the DNA is TGTGCCAGCAGCCAAGATAACGGGGGAGGGGGGTACAATGAGCAGTTCTTC. This gives the protein CASSQDNGGGGYNEQFF. V is TRBV4-2 and J is TRBJ2-1, with a possible D match to TRBD2 (7 bases). The V end was cut by 0 bases, the J end by 4 bases, with 16 bases between. This CDR3 is 17 amino acids long. Germline CDR1 is LGHNA and CDR2 is YNFKEQ.

The chain carries TRBV27 and TRBJ1-2; TRBD1 matches at 10 bases. Germline trimming cut 2 bases from V and 6 bases from J; bases unmatched to any gene: 9. There are 16 residues in the CDR3. Germline V gives CDR1 MNHEY, CDR2 SMNVEV (reference sequence). DNA of the CDR3: TGTGCCAGCAGTTTACAGTCGACAGGGGGCGCTGATGGCTACACCTTC. Translated: CASSLQSTGGADGYTF.

The chain carries TRBV30 and TRBJ2-5, with D perhaps TRBD2 (6 bases). The V gene lost 5 bases and the J gene lost 2 bases, with 6 bases spanning the gap. The germline gives CDR1 GTSNPN, CDR2 SVGIG (reference sequence). The CDR3 loop spans 11 amino acids. CDR3 residues: CAWGGQETQYF. The CDR3 nucleotides read TGTGCCTGGGGGGGGCAAGAGACCCAGTACTTC.

The chain combines TRBV4-1 with TRBJ1-6; D unresolved. V gave up 3 bases and J gave up 10 bases, with 7 bases separating them. Per germline, CDR1 MGHRA and CDR2 YSYEKL. The CDR3 is 12 residues long. CDR3 DNA: TGCGCCAGCAGCCAGGGAGAGTCACCCCTCCACTTT. This translates into CASSQGESPLHF.

This clone was recorded only once. The chain employs TRBV25-1 and TRBJ2-3; maybe TRBD1 (6 bases). Germline V gene data show CDR1 as MGHDK and CDR2 as SYGVNS. With 10 bases removed from V and 0 bases from J, the gap between germline ends came to 11 bases. The CDR3 runs 13 residues. CDR3 DNA: TGTGCCACTGGGGGCGGGAGCACAGATACGCAGTATTTT. Translating it yields CATGGGSTDTQYF.